In its sample, the clone carrying this TCR beta chain was seen a few times. The germline gene is not matched at one end of the junction; a read error may be the cause. Time point described: persistent/refractory GD, antithyroid drugs over 5 years with positive TRAb. PBMC RNA served as the TCR library source. The germline CDR1 and CDR2 sequences are SGDLS and YYNGEE. This CDR3 has 14 residues. To make TCR beta libraries, researchers used iRepertoire HTBI primers and Arm-PCR of CDR3 regions. TCRdb re-called the multiplex PCR reads through MiXCR, storing one row per CDR3 protein. The sample records 350,000 to 450,000 distinct CDR3 sequences, approximately 22% being singletons. This entry is derived from a study of regulatory T cells in long-lasting Graves disease.

This TCR was recovered from a female donor with Graves disease. V usage is TRBV9 and J usage is TRBJ1-4, with a tentative D call TRBD1 (5 bases). The sequences come from peripheral blood mononuclear cells (PBMCs), collected when the disease was refractory, from a patient treated with antithyroid drugs. CDR3 sequence: CVSSEGYKGEKLFF. The CDR3, as DNA: TGTGTCAGCAGCGAAGGATACAAGGGGGAAAAACTGTTTTTT. Variable domain in full (rest from reference TRBV9 and TRBJ1-4): DSGVTQTPKHLITATGQRVTLRCSPRSGDLSVYWYQQSLDQGLQFLIQYYNGEERAKGNILERFSAQQFPDLHSELNLSSLELGDSALYFCVSSEGYKGEKLFFGSGTQLSVL.